This TCR beta chain was retrieved from a study of PD-1 blockade in classical Hodgkin lymphoma. Study overall: On a schedule of every 2 weeks, patients received nivolumab 3 mg/kg intravenously. Overall study results and limits: Lower baseline TCR diversity marked trial partial responders and progressors.

Autologous stem cell transplantation was followed by relapse in every patient, and brentuximab vedotin exposure varied. Complete response, partial response or progressive disease constituted the best responses recorded. A remark on this clone: The antigen remains unidentified.

CDR1 and CDR2 from the germline V gene are LNHDA and SQIVND (reference sequence). This CDR3 has 13 amino acids. V was trimmed by 3 bases and J by 5 bases, leaving 10 bases between them. Sequencing used immunoSEQ multiplex PCR; TCRdb keeps in-frame clones, though not all of them. Among 45,000 to 55,000 clones listed, over 70% were seen once. Here the sequenced sample was peripheral blood mononuclear cells (PBMCs), taken at baseline. The receptor comes from a human donor with classical Hodgkin lymphoma. The V call is TRBV19, the J call TRBJ1-2; D gene ambiguous. CDR3 nucleotide sequence: TGTGCCAGTAGTATCGACACTTATTATGGCTACACCTTC. Translating it yields CASSIDTYYGYTF.